This TCR beta chain was profiled in a study of blood T cells in healthy people across ages. PCR was performed a second time for roughly 7 to 12 cycles using a sample-barcoded 5' primer and a J-beta primer mix. TCRdb used MiXCR to reprocess the 5' RACE reads, holding one entry per CDR3 protein. In the table there are fewer than 1,000,000 distinct CDR3 sequences, around 45% of which are singletons. This CDR3 comprises 15 residues. Germline V gene data show CDR1 as SEHNR and CDR2 as FQNEAQ (reference sequence). J lost 5 bases, V lost 5 bases, and 8 bases had no gene match. The chain employs TRBV7-9 and TRBJ1-4, with 7 bases that match TRBD1. The clonotype was recovered from a man aged 55 to 70 in good health. Sequencing was carried out using blood. Here the CDR3 DNA reads TGTGCCAGCAGCCCGGGACAGAAGTTGAATGAAAAACTGTTTTTT. Translated: CASSPGQKLNEKLFF.